Listed here are 3 T cell receptor beta chains from one sample, sequenced in a study of T cells in Graves' hyperthyroidism and ophthalmopathy (dated by TCRdb to between 2018 and 2020). Receptor amplification or capture employed multiplex PCR. The run used an Illumina HiSeq 2000. TCR beta CDR3 regions were amplified from RNA transcripts. The TCR CDR3 was subjected to a first round of RT-PCR using the HTBI primer set and the Qiagen OneStep RT-PCR kit. TCRdb cleaned the public reads at Q25 with fastp, built clones with MiXCR and kept in-frame beta chains. Each record represents a unique CDR3 protein, reported with the most common genes and DNA among its rows. This sample holds around 300,000 distinct CDR3 sequences; around 15% were observed only once. In total, the top ten clones hold roughly 35% of the sample. Sequenced sample: blood. The receptors were gathered from a woman aged 40 to 49 with Graves' ophthalmopathy.

The chain uses TRBV19 and TRBJ2-2, with TRBD2 matching 12 bases. Per germline, CDR1 LNHDA and CDR2 SQIVND (reference sequence). With V trimmed by 5 bases and J by 5 bases, 6 bases remained unmatched. The CDR3 has 16 residues. The CDR3 is CASSSGLAGLTGELFF. The CDR3, as DNA: TGTGCCAGTAGTTCCGGACTAGCGGGGTTGACCGGGGAGCTGTTTTTT.

In its sample, this clonotype was seen a few times. This chain links TRBV15 with TRBJ1-1, with TRBD1 as a possible D gene (5 bases). CDR3 length: 17 amino acids. CDR1 LNHNV and CDR2 YYDKDF come from the germline V gene (reference sequence). The ends were cut back, 0 bases at V and 4 bases at J, with 18 bases in the middle. CDR3 loop: CATSRDRVGRVSTEAFF. In DNA, the CDR3 is TGTGCCACCAGCAGAGACCGAGTGGGCAGGGTCAGCACTGAAGCTTTCTTT.

With regard to this clonotype: This may be a read error: a much more frequent sequence differs by one nucleotide. The chain is built from TRBV6-9 and TRBJ1-5, with D possibly being TRBD1 (6 bases). Trimming shortened V by 3 bases and J by 11 bases, and 23 bases separated the two germline ends. Germline CDR1 reads MNHGY; CDR2 reads SVAAGI. This CDR3 spans 16 amino acids. CDR3 coding DNA: TGTGCCAGCAGTTACCCGGTGGGACAAGGGCCACAGTCCCAGCATTTT. Its translation: CASSYPVGQGPQSQHF.